The 19 T cell receptor beta chains below all came from one sample that was sequenced in a study of blood T cell repertoires in COVID-19. Here immunoSEQ multiplex PCR was the method, and the copy in TCRdb shows in-frame clones only, minus some. The data show approximately 220,000 clones, roughly four fifths seen once. Input material: PBMCs or T cells enriched from blood (not recorded which). These receptors were obtained from a woman between 35 and 50 years old with acute COVID-19.

The chain combines TRBV27 with TRBJ1-3; possibly TRBD1 for D (5 bases). Germline V gene sequence: CDR1 MNHEY, CDR2 SMNVEV (reference sequence). The CDR3 spans 14 residues. V dropped 2 bases and J dropped 4 bases, with 9 bases sitting between them. This CDR3 reads CASSLTGAGNTIYF. The CDR3 DNA is TGTGCCAGCAGTTTAACAGGAGCAGGAAACACCATATATTTT.

This rearrangement joins TRBV20-1 to TRBJ1-2; TRBD1 matches 8 bases. J was trimmed by 11 bases and V by 3 bases; bases with no gene match: 5. CDR1 and CDR2 from the germline V gene are DFQATT and SNEGSKA (reference sequence). CDR3 length: 11 amino acids. CDR3 sequence (DNA): TGCAGTGCTAGTGAACAGGGGGTATACACCTTC. Amino acid sequence: CSASEQGVYTF.

The V gene is TRBV6-1, the J gene TRBJ2-2; 7 nucleotides align to TRBD1. Germline assignment: CDR1 MNHNS and CDR2 SASEGT. This CDR3 spans 15 amino acids. After removal of 0 bases from V and 7 bases from J, the junction contained 5 bases not matched to a gene. The CDR3 nucleotides are TGTGCCAGCAGTGAAGCGACAGGGAGCGGCGGGGAGCTGTTTTTT. This sequence encodes CASSEATGSGGELFF.

The count of this clone is one. The chain recombines TRBV21-1 with TRBJ1-3. TRBV21-1 constitutes a pseudogene. The CDR3 runs 16 residues. CDR3 loop: CASTYHYKWAGNTIYF. CDR3 bases: TGTGCCAGCACCTACCACTATAAGTGGGCTGGAAACACCATATATTTT.

The genes are TRBV27 and TRBJ2-7; unclear D gene. The germline V gene has CDR1 MNHEY and CDR2 SMNVEV (reference sequence). The CDR3 loop spans 15 amino acids. V was pared by 4 bases and J by 2 bases, with 15 bases between. The CDR3 spells CASSSFLKSPYEQYF. DNA for the CDR3: TGTGCCAGCAGTTCATTCCTAAAATCTCCCTACGAGCAGTACTTC.

This clone was counted a few times. The J gene is TRBJ1-2, the V gene TRBV14; D remains unclear. CDR1 is SGHDN and CDR2 is FVKESK in the germline V gene. CDR3 length: 14 amino acids. Trimming took 1 base from V and 4 from J, leaving 10 bases between them. CDR3: CASSQGSTVYGYTF. As DNA, the CDR3 is TGTGCCAGCAGCCAAGGTAGTACAGTCTATGGCTACACCTTC. The full variable domain, completed using reference TRBV14 and TRBJ1-2, is EAGVTQFPSHSVIEKGQTVTLRCDPISGHDNLYWYRRVMGKEIKFLLHFVKESKQDESGMPNNRFLAERTGGTYSTLKVQPAELEDSGVYFCASSQGSTVYGYTFGSGTRLTVV.

The V call is TRBV7-3, the J call TRBJ1-3; the match to TRBD1 covers 8 bases. The CDR3 totals 17 residues. The V segment lost 2 bases and the J segment 0 bases; nucleotides outside the gene matches: 6. Germline V gives CDR1 SGHTA, CDR2 FQGTGA. DNA for the CDR3: TGTGCCAGCAGCTTAGGACCACAGGGGGGCTCTGGAAACACCATATATTTT. Amino acids: CASSLGPQGGSGNTIYF.

The chain is built from TRBV29-1 and TRBJ2-3; 9 bases match TRBD1. The CDR3 is 11 amino acids. Germline trimming cut 6 bases from V and 5 bases from J; bases unmatched to any gene: 0. Germline V gene lookup returns CDR1 SQVTM and CDR2 ANQGSEA. As DNA, the CDR3 is TGCAGCGTGGACAGGGGAGATACGCAGTATTTT. This encodes CSVDRGDTQYF.

CDR3 residues: CSVDVYSQGILAFF. Written as DNA, the CDR3 is TGCAGCGTTGACGTCTATTCACAGGGAATCTTGGCTTTCTTT. The chain joins TRBV29-1 to TRBJ1-1, with a tentative D call TRBD1 (6 bases). CDR3 length: 14 amino acids. CDR1 and CDR2 (germline): SQVTM, ANQGSEA. V lost 3 bases and J 11 bases, leaving 22 bases between the germline ends. The variable domain in full, completed from reference TRBV29-1 and TRBJ1-1, reads SAVISQKPSRDICQRGTSLTIQCQVDSQVTMMFWYRQQPGQSLTLIATANQGSEATYESGFVIDKFPISRPNLTFSTLTVSNMSPEDSSIYLCSVDVYSQGILAFFGQGTRLTVV.

The sample holds a few counts of this clone. The chain is built from TRBV25-1 and TRBJ1-1; D ambiguous. The V and J ends lost 4 bases and 4 bases respectively, with 13 bases between them. The CDR3 totals 14 residues. Per germline, CDR1 MGHDK and CDR2 SYGVNS. CDR3 amino acids: CASSAKISPTEAFF. The CDR3 DNA follows: TGTGCCAGCAGTGCTAAGATCTCGCCCACTGAAGCTTTCTTT.

The chain uses TRBV5-1 and TRBJ1-6, with 9 bases fitting TRBD1. The CDR3 is made up of 14 amino acids. The V gene end was trimmed by 3 bases and the J gene end by 11 bases; junction bases not matched to a gene: 6. The germline V gene has CDR1 SGHRS and CDR2 YFSETQ. CDR3 DNA sequence: TGCGCCAGCAGCTCAGGGACAGGGAATCCACCCCTCCACTTT. This sequence encodes CASSSGTGNPPLHF.

V and J are TRBV11-2 and TRBJ2-5, with 8 bases that match TRBD2. CDR3 length equals 14 residues. V gave up 5 bases and J gave up 1 base; unmatched junction bases: 3. The germline gives CDR1 SGHAT, CDR2 FQNNGV. The CDR3 coding sequence is TGTGCCAGCAGCGTGGGGACTAGCCAAGAGACCCAGTACTTC. Encoded protein: CASSVGTSQETQYF.

In this sample, this clone turned up a few times. The chain joins TRBV10-2 to TRBJ2-1, with 8 bases aligning to TRBD1. The germline CDR1 and CDR2 sequences are WSHSY and SAAADI. This CDR3 spans 13 amino acids. V shed 3 bases and J 12 bases; nucleotides not matched to a gene: 7. The CDR3 DNA follows: TGCGCCAGCAGTGACGGACAGGGTTTGGTGCAGTTCTTC. Its protein product is CASSDGQGLVQFF.

The chain employs TRBV6-5 and TRBJ2-1; 7 bases agree with TRBD1. The length of the CDR3 is 15 residues. CDR1 MNHEY and CDR2 SVGAGI come from the germline V gene. Trimming at V came to 5 bases and at J to 0 bases, leaving 4 bases not matched to a gene. The CDR3 sequence: CASSHDRASYNEQFF. The DNA for the CDR3 is TGTGCCAGCAGTCACGACAGGGCCTCCTACAATGAGCAGTTCTTC.

The J gene is TRBJ1-1, the V gene TRBV19; the D gene is possibly TRBD1 (5 bases). Germline V gene sequence: CDR1 LNHDA, CDR2 SQIVND (reference sequence). The CDR3 covers 13 residues. Trimming removed 10 bases from V and 3 bases from J, with 15 bases in between. The CDR3 loop reads CAMRRTPDTEAFF. As DNA, the CDR3 is TGTGCCATGAGGCGGACACCCGACACTGAAGCTTTCTTT.

The chain links TRBV6-5 to TRBJ1-2, with D possibly matching TRBD1 (6 bases). The V end was cut by 6 bases, the J end by 3 bases, with 11 bases between. The CDR3 is made up of 13 amino acids. Germline V gene data show CDR1 as MNHEY and CDR2 as SVGAGI. The CDR3 DNA follows: TGTGCCAGCAGCCCACAGGGCTACTATGGCTACACCTTC. Amino acid sequence: CASSPQGYYGYTF.

The rearrangement links TRBV28 to TRBJ1-5; possible D gene TRBD1, 5 bases. V was trimmed by 3 bases and J by 7 bases, leaving 7 bases between them. Germline assignment: CDR1 MDHEN and CDR2 SYDVKM. CDR3 length: 12 residues. This CDR3 is CASSLWGQPQHF. The CDR3 DNA sequence: TGTGCCAGCAGTTTGTGGGGCCAGCCCCAGCATTTT. Supplemented by reference TRBV28 and TRBJ1-5, the full variable domain reads DVKVTQSSRYLVKRTGEKVFLECVQDMDHENMFWYRQDPGLGLRLIYFSYDVKMKEKGDIPEGYSVSREKKERFSLILESASTNQTSMYLCASSLWGQPQHFGDGTRLSIL.

V is TRBV11-3 and J is TRBJ1-2; TRBD1 agrees at 8 bases. This CDR3 has 15 residues. The trim removed 1 base at V and 8 bases at J, leaving 9 bases unmatched. Germline-derived CDR1 and CDR2 are SGHNT and YENEEA. The CDR3 loop is CASSLGRTGCGGYTF. In nucleotides, the CDR3 is TGTGCCAGCAGCTTAGGGCGGACAGGGTGTGGAGGCTACACCTTC.

This chain uses TRBV29-1 with TRBJ1-2, with D perhaps TRBD1 (5 bases). Germline V gene data show CDR1 as SQVTM and CDR2 as ANQGSEA. V was shortened by 7 bases and J by 5 bases, with 17 bases between the two germline ends. The CDR3 has 13 residues. The DNA of the CDR3 is TGCAGCGCTGCGTCGGGACTCGTTTATGGCTACACCTTC. Translating gives CSAASGLVYGYTF.